These 3 T cell receptor beta chains originate from one sample sequenced in a study of response to subunit inactivated influenza vaccine. TCRdb itself ran the RT-PCR reads through MiXCR, one entry per CDR3 protein. Among around 250,000 distinct CDR3 sequences listed, 12% were seen once. The source material was non-naive T cells sorted from PBMCs, sampled 14 to 15 days before vaccination. The receptor source for this set is a man aged 50-59 years who received an inactivated influenza vaccine.

There are many counts of this clonotype. This chain joins TRBV6-2 or TRBV6-3 and TRBJ2-7; 9 nucleotides line up with TRBD1. V dropped 7 bases and J dropped 4; count of bases not matched to a gene: 8. Germline V CDR1 and CDR2: MNHEY, SVGEGT. The CDR3 is 14 amino acids. The chain's CDR3 is CASISGTGRYEQYF. The CDR3 DNA is TGTGCCAGCATTTCCGGGACAGGGAGGTACGAGCAGTACTTC.

This clonotype was counted many times. The chain joins TRBV7-9 to TRBJ1-1, with a tentative D call TRBD1 (6 bases). Germline assignment: CDR1 SEHNR and CDR2 FQNEAQ (reference sequence). V lost 4 bases and J 0 bases, leaving 9 bases between the germline ends. The length of the CDR3 is 14 residues. Here the CDR3 reads CASSSGQLNTEAFF. CDR3 nucleotide sequence: TGTGCCAGCAGCTCGGGACAACTGAACACTGAAGCTTTCTTT.

This clonotype has a count of ten or more. CDR3 bases: TGCGCCAGCAGCTTGGAGCCCAGGGGAACCGGGGAGCTGTTTTTT. This gives the protein CASSLEPRGTGELFF. The chain recombines TRBV5-1 with TRBJ2-2; D is perhaps TRBD1 (6 bases). The CDR3 covers 15 residues. The V gene's germline CDR1 is SGHRS and CDR2 YFSETQ. Trimming removed 0 bases from V and 5 bases from J, with 11 bases in between.